This T cell receptor beta chain was identified during a study of blood T cells in healthy people across ages. Using a J-beta primer mix together with a sample-barcoded 5' primer, a second PCR was run for about 6 to 11 cycles. Researchers report that a template-switch adaptor with 12 random nucleotides tagged each cDNA molecule. MiXCR was run by TCRdb on the 5' RACE reads, yielding one entry per CDR3 protein. Of 600,000 to 850,000 distinct CDR3 sequences listed, roughly 25% are singletons. Notes on this clonotype: What it recognizes is unknown.

The germline CDR1 and CDR2 sequences are MDHEN and SYDVKM. The CDR3 consists of 14 residues. Study-wide results and caveats: Donors of long life had a larger count of naive CD4+ cells and greater diversity than aged donors.

Another study also made use of these data, one on T cells of mothers and their children. From that paper: A few healthy Caucasian mothers gave samples, and so did their six children. It was related mother-child pairs that showed slightly higher overlap than unrelated pairs, without reaching significance.

The sequencing input was blood. This chain joins TRBV28 and TRBJ2-1, with TRBD1 identical over 11 bases. The DNA matches TRBJ2-7 better at its end, which makes the J call doubtful. The receptor's source is a boy younger than 18 in good health. CDR3 residues: CASRGQGGVHEQYF. The CDR3 DNA is TGTGCCAGCAGGGGACAGGGGGGAGTCCACGAGCAGTACTTC.